This TCR beta chain is from a study of shared clonotypes between healthy human individuals (dated by TCRdb to the early 2020s). Study-level background: The cohort included three men and a couple of women between 18 and 49 years of age. For each donor, CD4 naive and CD4 memory were each run on three plates, CD8 naive on two plates, and CD8 memory on one plate. Leukapheresis yielded between about 0.9 and 8.9 billion PBMCs per donor. Different laboratories and diverse techniques were used to prepare libraries and sequence TCR repertoires, to increase sequencing depth and limit assay-specific biases. The study deeply sequenced blood TCR repertoires of about 5 healthy adults to estimate repertoire size and the extent of clonotype sharing between individuals.

Points the paper makes about the study in general: Pairwise subsampling led to the expectation that sequencing depth would affect the degree of clonotype sharing among donors. The small number of donors limited the genetic and exposure-history diversity represented. When a few donors were compared, the shared fraction of clonotypes was about 5.2% for naive CD4, approximately 3.5% for naive CD8, more than 2% for memory CD4, and 0.4% for memory CD8. Rarefaction of sorted-subset datasets indicated incomplete sequencing despite the large sequencing depth. Naive subsets generally had larger estimated clonotype richness than memory subsets. Sampling was restricted to blood, and TCR repertoires in tissues likely differ from the TCR repertoires found in blood. Clonotypes shared by all four sorted-subset donors showed higher generation probabilities than non-shared clonotypes.

Donors were healthy HIV-negative adults with no recently reported acute infections or vaccinations. Every donor was a Caucasian adult residing in Nashville, Tennessee, USA. Magnetic negative selection was used to enrich CD4+ T cells, after which naive cells were positively selected on CD45RA and the negative fraction became the memory subset. After blood collection by leukapheresis, PBMCs were isolated using Ficoll-Histopaque density gradient centrifugation and then cryopreserved in the vapor phase of liquid nitrogen. Analytical flow cytometry was used to check the purity and quantity of each magnetically sorted T cell population. From each sorted fraction, genomic DNA was isolated and quantified by UV absorbance on a Nanodrop 2000c. Using the deep immunoSEQ assay, TCR CDR3 regions were amplified from genomic DNA by multiplex PCR. Genomic DNA extracted from each cell subset was distributed evenly over all wells of several immunoSEQ 96-well plates, and each plate served as one replicate. For sorted subsets, 200 to 250 ng genomic DNA, equal to 30,000 to 35,000 T cell genomes, was loaded into each replicate PCR. The purified libraries were quantified using a Qubit 3.0 fluorometer, sized with a Bioanalyzer 2100, and then quantified again using the KAPA Library Quantification kit. A separate single-read 150-cycle Illumina NextSeq 550 flow cell was used to sequence each immunoSEQ 96-well plate. The authors processed their data as follows. Because the immunoSEQ output held only junctional sequences and lacked quality scores, the filtering could not match the filtering applied to full-length reads. Sequences were annotated with PyIR, a Python wrapper for IgBLAST v1.9, and V/J genes and CDR3 were assigned using IMGT germline references. Reads were removed for weak V/J assignments (E-value above 1e-6), missing CDR3, stop codons, out-of-frame junctions, or ambiguous translated residues. V3J clonotypes were defined by identical inferred V gene, J gene, and CDR3 amino acid sequence. Percentage overlap between repertoires was computed as shared unique clonotypes divided by the size of the smaller repertoire. Repertoire richness was assessed with RTK rarefaction, the Chao1 estimator, and Recon v2.1 estimates of unobserved clonotypes. Generation probabilities for all TCRbeta clonotypes obtained by the gDNA method from a handful of donors were computed using OLGA. The source is immuneACCESS, and TCRdb retained only in-frame sequences with V and J called. Part of the clones is not carried over; for the studies checked, unresolved V genes explain less than half of this, and the remainder is unexplained. D and trimming were read from the DNA, whereas the V and J calls and clone size are those reported in that table. Here the sample has some 300,000 clones; around 70% occur a single time. The biggest ten clones account for less than 11% of the sample.

As for this clone: Its antigen remains undetermined. Qualities for individual bases were not recorded, and no much larger clone is one base off.

The source of this sequence is a man younger than 45 in good health. The sample consisted of memory CD4+ T cells sorted from blood. Taken with the paper, the label for cell subset or site translates to: CD45RA-negative fraction.

Here is the DNA: TGTGCCAGCAGTTTCAGGGAAGGGTACGAGCAGTACTTC. It is translated as CASSFREGYEQYF. The V gene is TRBV27 and the J gene is TRBJ2-7; a weak D assignment points to TRBD1 (5 bases agree). The germline V gene encodes CDR1 MNHEY and CDR2 SMNVEV (reference sequence). Trimming removed 3 bases from V and 4 bases from J, leaving 10 bases between the germline ends. The CDR3 holds 13 amino acids from the cysteine to the phenylalanine. Only the CDR3 region is kept as DNA, spanning 39 bases read in frame from base 1.